The source of this T cell receptor beta chain is a study of beta chain features in type 1 diabetes. On the study more broadly: When patients were set against healthy donors, age, gender and cell yields were similar. Study-wide points: PCR might pick shorter templates more often, in the same way for patients and controls. TCRB CDR3 length was moderately but significantly reduced in all four CD4+ subsets of Type 1 diabetes patients. Cells with high TCR expression could be over-represented when cDNA is sequenced.

This CDR3 region has 13 residues. Per germline, CDR1 SGHAT and CDR2 FQNNGV. V dropped 5 bases and J dropped 9 bases, with 16 bases sitting between them. TCRB transcripts that were expressed got sequenced, as all of the isolated RNA had been reverse transcribed. Read counts averaged about 3.57 million for samples of naive, central memory and regulatory T cells. Data came from immunoSEQ multiplex PCR; TCRdb stores just in-frame clones and leaves some out. The table lists 150,000 to 200,000 clones, 8% to 8.5% of them singletons. Concerning this clone itself: The antigen is not known.

The TCR sequence derives from a young woman with type 1 diabetes. The gene calls are TRBV11-2 and TRBJ1-1; D may be TRBD1 (6 bases). Sequenced material: central memory CD4+ T cells from blood. The CDR3 nucleotides are TGTGCCAGCAGCCTCCGTCAGGGGCCCAAAGCTTTCTTT. Translation gives CASSLRQGPKAFF.